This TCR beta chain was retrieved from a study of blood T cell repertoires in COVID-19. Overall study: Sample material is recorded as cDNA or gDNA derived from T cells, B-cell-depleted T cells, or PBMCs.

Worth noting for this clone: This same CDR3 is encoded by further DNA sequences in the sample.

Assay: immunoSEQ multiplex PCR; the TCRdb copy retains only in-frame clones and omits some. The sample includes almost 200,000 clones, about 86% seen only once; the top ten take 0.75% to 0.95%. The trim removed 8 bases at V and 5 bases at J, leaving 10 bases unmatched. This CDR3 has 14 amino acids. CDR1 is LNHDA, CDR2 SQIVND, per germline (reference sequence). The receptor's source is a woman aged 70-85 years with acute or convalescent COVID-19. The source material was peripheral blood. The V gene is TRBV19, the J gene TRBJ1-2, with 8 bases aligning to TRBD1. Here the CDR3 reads CASSRTGPGYGYTF. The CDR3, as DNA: TGTGCCAGTTCCCGGACAGGGCCGGGATATGGCTACACCTTC. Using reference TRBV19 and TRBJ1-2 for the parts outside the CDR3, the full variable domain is DGGITQSPKYLFRKEGQNVTLSCEQNLNHDAMYWYRQDPGQGLRLIYYSQIVNDFQKGDIAEGYSVSREKKESFPLTVTSAQKNPTAFYLCASSRTGPGYGYTFGSGTRLTVV.